Below, 31 T cell receptor beta chains from the same sample are listed, as sequenced in a study of blood T cell repertoires in COVID-19. Sequencing used immunoSEQ multiplex PCR; TCRdb keeps in-frame clones, though not all of them. The sample contains 100,000 to 150,000 clones, around nine tenths of which appear only once. The sequenced material came from peripheral blood. The receptors here all came from a man in his sixties with COVID-19, enrolled during active disease.

The chain carries TRBV5-4 and TRBJ2-7; 7 bases align to TRBD1. CDR3 length: 14 amino acids. The J segment lost 3 bases and the V segment lost 0 bases, leaving 3 bases of the junction unmatched. Germline CDR1 SGHNT, CDR2 YYREEE (reference sequence). CDR3 in DNA: TGTGCCAGCAGCTTGGAGGGGACAGTCTACGAGCAGTACTTC. This encodes CASSLEGTVYEQYF.

The chain joins TRBV6-2 or TRBV6-3 to TRBJ1-2, with D possibly matching TRBD1 (5 bases). Between the trimmed V and J ends, which lost 6 bases and 4 bases, there was a span of 15 bases. The CDR3 extends over 14 amino acids. Per the germline V gene, CDR1 is MNHEY and CDR2 is SVGEGT. The CDR3 here is CASSMRGNPYGYTF. The CDR3 DNA sequence: TGTGCCAGCAGCATGCGGGGGAACCCCTATGGCTACACCTTC.

This chain links TRBV10-1 with TRBJ2-7; possibly TRBD2 for D (6 bases). The germline V gene encodes CDR1 WNHNN and CDR2 SYGVQD (reference sequence). Trimming pared 3 bases from V and 2 bases from J, leaving 11 bases between. The CDR3 contains 14 residues. CDR3 nucleotides: TGCGCCAGCAGTGATGACCGGGGGACCTACGAGCAGTACTTC. Its translation: CASSDDRGTYEQYF.

The V and J genes are TRBV12-3 or TRBV12-4 and TRBJ1-2; tentatively, D is TRBD1 (6 bases). The CDR3 has 13 amino acids. V was clipped by 3 bases and J by 6 bases, with 11 bases between them. CDR3 loop: CASSLDSDNGYTF. The CDR3 nucleotides are TGTGCCAGCAGTTTGGACAGCGATAATGGCTACACCTTC.

V usage is TRBV7-2 and J usage is TRBJ1-5; TRBD1 is a possible D gene (5 bases). V was cut by 5 bases and J by 7 bases, with 15 bases left in between. The CDR3 length is 14 residues. The germline V gene has CDR1 SGHTA and CDR2 FQGNSA. CDR3: CASSPQGRWQPQHF. CDR3 in DNA: TGTGCCAGCAGCCCCCAGGGTCGGTGGCAGCCCCAGCATTTT.

The rearrangement joins TRBV28 to TRBJ2-7; 7 nucleotides match TRBD1. J was trimmed by 0 bases and V by 8 bases; bases with no gene match: 7. The CDR3 covers 14 residues. CDR1 MDHEN and CDR2 SYDVKM come from the germline V gene. As DNA, the CDR3 is TGTGCCAGCTCACACAGGGGACGCTCCTACGAGCAGTACTTC. It translates to CASSHRGRSYEQYF.

This clone was counted once. This rearrangement joins TRBV14 to TRBJ2-1; perhaps TRBD1 as D (7 bases). CDR1 is SGHDN, CDR2 FVKESK, per germline. Trimming removed 2 bases from V and 4 bases from J, with 21 bases in between. The CDR3 extends over 18 amino acids. The CDR3 DNA follows: TGTGCCAGCAGCCAACTTCGGTTGCGGGACAGTAATTACAATGAGCAGTTCTTC. It translates to CASSQLRLRDSNYNEQFF.

The chain links TRBV29-1 to TRBJ1-1; D gene ambiguous. Germline CDR1 reads SQVTM; CDR2 reads ANQGSEA. Trimming took 6 bases from V and 4 from J, leaving 9 bases between them. This CDR3 region has 11 residues. The DNA for the CDR3 is TGCAGCGTCCGAGGAGGCACTGAAGCTTTCTTT. Translation: CSVRGGTEAFF.

The chain's CDR3 is CASSLGTGEETQYF. DNA for the CDR3: TGTGCCAGCAGCTTAGGGACAGGGGAAGAGACCCAGTACTTC. The chain joins TRBV7-6 to TRBJ2-5; 9 nucleotides align to TRBD1. V lost 1 base, J lost 3 bases, and 0 bases stayed unmatched. This CDR3 is 14 amino acids long. Per the germline V gene, CDR1 is SGHVS and CDR2 is FNYEAQ.

The gene calls are TRBV15 and TRBJ2-7, with a tentative D call TRBD1 (6 bases). This CDR3 region has 15 residues. V was trimmed by 4 bases and J by 2 bases, leaving 15 bases between them. Germline lookup yields CDR1 LNHNV and CDR2 YYDKDF (reference sequence). CDR3: CATSNPQGITYEQYF. CDR3 nucleotide sequence: TGTGCCACCAGCAACCCACAGGGAATTACCTACGAGCAGTACTTC.

CDR3 DNA: TGTGCCATCAGTGGAACCAGGAGGCAGGACTATGGCTACACCTTC. Residues: CAISGTRRQDYGYTF. V is TRBV10-3 and J is TRBJ1-2; D remains unclear. The CDR3 contains 15 residues. With 4 bases removed from V and 3 bases from J, the gap between germline ends came to 15 bases. Germline CDR1 and CDR2: ENHRY and SYGVKD.

The chain is built from TRBV9 and TRBJ1-5, with TRBD1 matching 9 bases. V shed 4 bases and J 0 bases; nucleotides not matched to a gene: 5. From germline, CDR1 is SGDLS and CDR2 YYNGEE. This CDR3 is built from 16 residues. The CDR3, as DNA: TGTGCCAGCAGCCCTGGGACAGGGATTAGCAATCAGCCCCAGCATTTT. Its translation is CASSPGTGISNQPQHF.

V gene TRBV4-2 combines with J gene TRBJ2-1; a weak D match, TRBD2 (5 bases). Trimming left V 4 bases short and J 7 bases short, with 17 bases between. This CDR3 region has 15 residues. From germline, CDR1 is LGHNA and CDR2 YNFKEQ. CDR3 nucleotides: TGTGCCAGCAGCCCGGGTCAGGTGGCGGGTAATGAGCAGTTCTTC. Translating it yields CASSPGQVAGNEQFF.

V usage is TRBV6-5 and J usage is TRBJ1-2; D is unresolved. There are 14 residues in the CDR3. Trimming shortened V by 11 bases and J by 6 bases, and 22 bases separated the two germline ends. The germline V gene encodes CDR1 MNHEY and CDR2 SVGAGI. The CDR3 region has the DNA TGTGCCTTCCATCGGGAGGGAAGGAGAGATGGCTACACCTTC. Encoded protein: CAFHREGRRDGYTF.

The chain couples TRBV7-8 to TRBJ1-6; the D is unclear. The CDR3 extends over 13 amino acids. The germline CDR1 and CDR2 sequences are SGHVS and FQNEAQ. The V end lost 1 base, the J end lost 10 bases, and 8 bases lay between the germline ends. The CDR3 protein is CASSLVAISPLHF. The CDR3 nucleotides read TGTGCCAGCAGCTTAGTGGCAATCTCACCCCTCCACTTT.

The CDR3 sequence is CASSNRGPREKLFF. The CDR3 region has the DNA TGTGCCAGCAGTAACAGGGGGCCTCGGGAAAAACTGTTTTTT. The V and J genes are TRBV6-5 and TRBJ1-4, with 9 bases matching TRBD1. Trimming took 5 bases from V and 8 from J; bases not matched to a gene: 6. This CDR3 has 14 residues. CDR1 MNHEY and CDR2 SVGAGI come from the germline V gene.

The chain recombines TRBV24-1 with TRBJ1-4, with D possibly matching TRBD1 (5 bases). Germline V gene sequence: CDR1 KGHDR, CDR2 SFDVKD. CDR3 length: 14 amino acids. The V gene lost 3 bases and the J gene lost 2 bases, with 6 bases spanning the gap. CDR3 region: CATSDRGTNEKLFF. The CDR3 DNA reads TGTGCCACCAGTGATCGGGGGACTAATGAAAAACTGTTTTTT.

The genes are TRBV6-4 and TRBJ2-1, with TRBD2 as a possible D gene (6 bases). The V gene's germline CDR1 is MRHNA and CDR2 SNTAGT. The CDR3 sequence is 18 residues long. Deletions cut 5 bases from V and 2 bases from J, with 22 bases between. CDR3 in amino acids: CASSPPTPSRGAYNEQFF. The CDR3 region has the DNA TGTGCCAGCAGTCCCCCGACCCCCTCGCGGGGCGCCTACAATGAGCAGTTCTTC.

The rearrangement uses TRBV28 and TRBJ2-3; 9 nucleotides agree with TRBD2. V dropped 5 bases and J dropped 3; count of bases not matched to a gene: 12. The CDR3 runs to 17 residues. Germline V gene lookup returns CDR1 MDHEN and CDR2 SYDVKM. The CDR3 sequence: CASSTPPGGGATDTQYF. DNA of the CDR3: TGTGCCAGCAGTACCCCCCCGGGCGGGGGGGCAACAGATACGCAGTATTTT.

The chain combines TRBV25-1 with TRBJ2-5; D perhaps matches TRBD1 (5 bases). The V gene's germline CDR1 is MGHDK and CDR2 SYGVNS. V lost 4 bases and J lost 5, with 8 bases in between. The length of the CDR3 is 12 residues. The CDR3 is CASSAPGETQYF. The DNA for the CDR3 is TGTGCCAGCAGTGCCCCAGGGGAGACCCAGTACTTC.

The gene calls are TRBV18 and TRBJ1-2; 10 nucleotides align to TRBD1. CDR3 length: 15 amino acids. CDR1 is KGHSH and CDR2 is LQKENI in the germline V gene. With 6 bases clipped from V and 3 bases from J, the junction kept 7 bases outside the gene matches. The CDR3 loop is CASSPGQGMDYGYTF. The CDR3 nucleotides read TGTGCCAGCTCCCCGGGACAGGGGATGGACTATGGCTACACCTTC. The variable domain in full, completed from reference TRBV18 and TRBJ1-2, reads NAGVMQNPRHLVRRRGQEARLRCSPMKGHSHVYWYRQLPEEGLKFMVYLQKENIIDESGMPKERFSAEFPKEGPSILRIQQVVRGDSAAYFCASSPGQGMDYGYTFGSGTRLTVV.

Comment on this clone: Other DNA sequences from this sample encode an identical CDR3 as well. This chain links TRBV3-1 (or the pseudogene TRBV3-2) with TRBJ2-1; 14 bases are shared with TRBD2. This CDR3 contains 21 residues. Germline CDR1 is LGHDT and CDR2 is YNNKEL (reference sequence). V lost 0 bases to trimming and J lost 4 bases; unmatched junction nucleotides: 14. Here the CDR3 reads CASSQEGIIPGTSGGYNEQFF. The DNA of the CDR3 is TGTGCCAGCAGCCAAGAGGGGATAATACCTGGGACTAGCGGGGGATACAATGAGCAGTTCTTC.

The V and J genes are TRBV28 and TRBJ1-2; D gene ambiguous. The ends were cut back, 6 bases at V and 5 bases at J, with 10 bases in the middle. Germline assignment: CDR1 MDHEN and CDR2 SYDVKM. The CDR3 is made up of 12 amino acids. CDR3 coding DNA: TGTGCCAGCAGAGAGGGCAGGTATGGCTACACCTTC. Its translation is CASREGRYGYTF.

The CDR3 coding sequence is TGTGCCAGCAGCGCAAGTACAGGGGTTGCCAAAAACATTCAGTACTTC. This codes for CASSASTGVAKNIQYF. The rearrangement joins TRBV7-8 to TRBJ2-4; TRBD1 matches 7 bases. The CDR3 totals 16 residues. Germline V gene data show CDR1 as SGHVS and CDR2 as FQNEAQ. The junction had 8 bases not matched to a gene; V was cut back by 5 bases and J by 1 base.

This chain uses TRBV5-6 with TRBJ1-1, with TRBD1 matching 7 bases. V gave up 4 bases and J gave up 11 bases; unmatched junction bases: 11. Germline V gene sequence: CDR1 SGHDT, CDR2 YYEEEE. This CDR3 contains 13 residues. This chain's CDR3 is CASSLGQLVAAFF. In DNA, the CDR3 is TGTGCCAGCAGCCTGGGACAGCTCGTTGCCGCTTTCTTT.

The chain carries TRBV18 and TRBJ1-2; 7 bases match TRBD1. In germline, CDR1 is KGHSH, CDR2 LQKENI. The CDR3 spans 17 residues. V shed 3 bases and J 7 bases; nucleotides not matched to a gene: 17. CDR3 in DNA: TGTGCCAGCTCACCCCGACAGGGTGGGGGCTATTACTCTGGCTACACCTTC. Its protein product is CASSPRQGGGYYSGYTF.

J is TRBJ1-5 and V is TRBV6-2 or TRBV6-3; 7 nucleotides line up with TRBD1. V shed 4 bases and J 5 bases; nucleotides not matched to a gene: 8. Germline CDR1 MNHEY, CDR2 SVGEGT. The CDR3 loop spans 15 amino acids. The CDR3 spells CASSSTDRDHQPQHF. CDR3 sequence (DNA): TGTGCCAGCAGTTCCACCGACAGGGACCATCAGCCCCAGCATTTT.

The chain carries TRBV5-4 and TRBJ1-1; D gene ambiguous. This CDR3 region has 14 residues. The germline V gene encodes CDR1 SGHNT and CDR2 YYREEE (reference sequence). The V gene lost 4 bases and the J gene lost 4 bases, with 14 bases spanning the gap. CDR3 in DNA: TGTGCCAGCAGCCAAACTTCGGGGAGCACTGAAGCTTTCTTT. This gives the protein CASSQTSGSTEAFF.

The V and J genes are TRBV6-5 and TRBJ1-5, with a possible D match to TRBD1 (5 bases). This CDR3 has 14 amino acids. Germline loops: CDR1 MNHEY, CDR2 SVGAGI. Trimming removed 8 bases from V and 7 bases from J, with 18 bases in between. Here the CDR3 DNA reads TGTGCCAGCTCACTGGGGGAGCGGGCGCAGCCCCAGCATTTT. This gives the protein CASSLGERAQPQHF.

The rearrangement uses TRBV7-8 and TRBJ1-4; 7 bases agree with TRBD1. Germline CDR1 is SGHVS and CDR2 is FQNEAQ. The J segment lost 6 bases and the V segment lost 5 bases, leaving 12 bases of the junction unmatched. There are 16 residues in the CDR3. The CDR3 nucleotides read TGTGCCAGCAGCCAACCAGGGCAGGGGGGACATGAAAAACTGTTTTTT. It codes for CASSQPGQGGHEKLFF.

The chain couples TRBV19 to TRBJ2-7; possibly TRBD1 for D (6 bases). This CDR3 contains 15 residues. The ends were cut back, 5 bases at V and 0 bases at J, with 14 bases in the middle. Per the germline V gene, CDR1 is LNHDA and CDR2 is SQIVND (reference sequence). CDR3 residues: CASSALQGFSYEQYF. In DNA, the CDR3 is TGTGCCAGTAGTGCCTTACAGGGATTCTCCTACGAGCAGTACTTC.